Described below is a single T cell receptor beta chain sequence and its context. Sequenced by immunoSEQ multiplex PCR; TCRdb stores in-frame clones only, minus some. The sample carries 35,000 to 40,000 clones, 70% to 90% recorded once. The sample belongs to a study of T cells in narcolepsy. This CDR3 comprises 14 residues. V dropped 0 bases and J dropped 6 bases, with 11 bases sitting between them. Germline CDR1 is SGHDN and CDR2 is FVKESK. The chain recombines TRBV14 with TRBJ1-1, with D maybe TRBD1 (6 bases). Sequencing input: CD45RA- memory CD4+ T cells from PBMCs. This receptor was identified in a human donor with narcolepsy. The DNA of the CDR3 is TGTGCCAGCAGCCAAGATTACAGGGTCCCTGAAGCTTTCTTT. It yields the protein CASSQDYRVPEAFF.